The 30 T cell receptor beta chains reported below all come from one sample, sequenced in a study of circulating and synovial CD4+ cells in juvenile arthritis. The data were produced by immunoSEQ multiplex PCR, yet TCRdb's version contains in-frame clones alone and is incomplete. The sample carries tens of thousands of clones, 85% to 95% recorded once. The sequenced material came from CD4+ T cells from blood. These receptor sequences come from a human donor with juvenile idiopathic arthritis.

The chain couples TRBV2 to TRBJ2-2; 8 nucleotides match TRBD2. The CDR3 loop spans 15 amino acids. CDR1 and CDR2 from the germline V gene are SNHLY and FYNNEI. V shed 8 bases, J shed 5 bases, and the junction held 10 bases outside the gene matches. This CDR3 is CASRGGASLTGELFF. As DNA, the CDR3 is TGTGCCAGCCGGGGGGGCGCAAGTTTAACCGGGGAGCTGTTTTTT.

V and J are TRBV18 and TRBJ1-2; 7 positions agree with TRBD1. The CDR3 has 13 residues. J was trimmed by 6 bases and V by 5 bases; bases with no gene match: 6. Germline values: CDR1 KGHSH, CDR2 LQKENI. Written as DNA, the CDR3 is TGTGCCAGCTCAGAAGACAGGGTGGATGGCTACACCTTC. It encodes CASSEDRVDGYTF.

The chain carries TRBV2 and TRBJ2-1; 12 bases are a match to TRBD2. This CDR3 has 16 residues. V was clipped by 8 bases and J by 6 bases; unmatched bases: 11. Germline values: CDR1 SNHLY, CDR2 FYNNEI. CDR3 residues: CASDIRPSGRANEQFF. In DNA, the CDR3 is TGTGCCAGCGATATAAGACCTAGCGGGAGGGCCAATGAGCAGTTCTTC.

V is TRBV5-6 and J is TRBJ2-2; the D gene is possibly TRBD2 (5 bases). There are 16 residues in the CDR3. The germline CDR1 and CDR2 sequences are SGHDT and YYEEEE. V dropped 4 bases and J dropped 0 bases, with 13 bases sitting between them. The CDR3 nucleotides are TGTGCCAGCAGCCTTTTCCGGGATTCGAACACCGGGGAGCTGTTTTTT. It encodes CASSLFRDSNTGELFF.

The chain combines TRBV4-2 with TRBJ2-7; D uncertain. CDR1 LGHNA and CDR2 YNFKEQ come from the germline V gene. V was pared by 3 bases and J by 3 bases, with 21 bases between. This CDR3 comprises 17 residues. The CDR3 nucleotides read TGTGCCAGCAGCCATGATTTCTCCCAGGATCCCGGCTACGAGCAGTACTTC. It is translated as CASSHDFSQDPGYEQYF.

This chain uses TRBV29-1 with TRBJ2-1; D not certain. In germline, CDR1 is SQVTM, CDR2 ANQGSEA. V was shortened by 4 bases and J by 0 bases, with 7 bases between the two germline ends. This CDR3 is built from 13 residues. CDR3 amino acids: CSVVPFSYNEQFF. CDR3 coding DNA: TGCAGCGTTGTCCCTTTCTCCTACAATGAGCAGTTCTTC.

This chain joins TRBV18 and TRBJ1-1, with 7 bases identical to TRBD1. Germline lookup yields CDR1 KGHSH and CDR2 LQKENI. The CDR3 is made up of 16 amino acids. Trimming took 5 bases from V and 5 from J; bases not matched to a gene: 14. In nucleotides, the CDR3 is TGTGCCAGCTCAACCCGGACAGGCGGGCAGGGGACTGAAGCTTTCTTT. It is translated as CASSTRTGGQGTEAFF. Together with reference TRBV18 and TRBJ1-1, the CDR3 gives the full variable domain: NAGVMQNPRHLVRRRGQEARLRCSPMKGHSHVYWYRQLPEEGLKFMVYLQKENIIDESGMPKERFSAEFPKEGPSILRIQQVVRGDSAAYFCASSTRTGGQGTEAFFGQGTRLTVV.

V is TRBV28 and J is TRBJ2-5; tentatively, D is TRBD1 (6 bases). CDR3 size: 24 residues. Trimming shortened V by 4 bases and J by 1 base, and 40 bases separated the two germline ends. The germline gives CDR1 MDHEN, CDR2 SYDVKM. Written as DNA, the CDR3 is TGTGCCAGCAGTTCCCTCCCCCCTGTCGTCTTACTTTCCAGGGACACTCCTCGCCAAGAGACCCAGTACTTC. Translation: CASSSLPPVVLLSRDTPRQETQYF.

This chain joins TRBV9 and TRBJ2-5, with 8 positions matching TRBD2. The CDR3 extends over 15 amino acids. CDR1 and CDR2 from the germline V gene are SGDLS and YYNGEE. The trim removed 0 bases at V and 1 base at J, leaving 2 bases unmatched. The CDR3 region has the DNA TGTGCCAGCAGCGTAGCTCTAGCGGGCCAAGAGACCCAGTACTTC. Amino acids: CASSVALAGQETQYF.

The chain couples TRBV19 to TRBJ1-1; perhaps TRBD1 as D (5 bases). Looked up from germline, CDR1 is LNHDA and CDR2 is SQIVND (reference sequence). Deletions cut 6 bases from V and 3 bases from J, with 14 bases between. This CDR3 has 14 residues. CDR3 in DNA: TGTGCCAGTAGGTTTCAGGGCGCGGACACTGAAGCTTTCTTT. Translation: CASRFQGADTEAFF. Full variable domain (rest looked up from reference TRBV19 and TRBJ1-1): DGGITQSPKYLFRKEGQNVTLSCEQNLNHDAMYWYRQDPGQGLRLIYYSQIVNDFQKGDIAEGYSVSREKKESFPLTVTSAQKNPTAFYLCASRFQGADTEAFFGQGTRLTVV.

The count of this clone is one. The rearrangement joins TRBV5-4 to TRBJ2-5, with 8 positions matching TRBD1. V trimming: 4 bases; J trimming: 4 bases; junction bases outside the gene matches: 6. The CDR3 runs 14 residues. Looked up from germline, CDR1 is SGHNT and CDR2 is YYREEE (reference sequence). The CDR3 reads CASSPLTGGETQYF. The CDR3 DNA reads as TGTGCCAGCAGCCCCCTAACAGGGGGAGAGACCCAGTACTTC.

The gene calls are TRBV11-2 and TRBJ2-2; no definite D call. There are 15 residues in the CDR3. Trimming took 8 bases from V and 1 from J, leaving 14 bases between them. The V gene's germline CDR1 is SGHAT and CDR2 FQNNGV. The chain's CDR3 is CASYPLERNTGELFF. CDR3 coding DNA: TGTGCCAGCTACCCGCTGGAGAGGAACACCGGGGAGCTGTTTTTT.

The rearrangement uses TRBV28 and TRBJ2-3; 9 nucleotides align to TRBD1. The length of the CDR3 is 14 residues. Per the germline V gene, CDR1 is MDHEN and CDR2 is SYDVKM. V was clipped by 5 bases and J by 6 bases; unmatched bases: 6. CDR3 nucleotide sequence: TGTGCCAGCAGTCCACAGGGGGCAGAGGATACGCAGTATTTT. Translation gives CASSPQGAEDTQYF.

V and J are TRBV19 and TRBJ1-2; D uncertain. The V and J ends lost 5 bases and 1 base respectively, with 5 bases between them. CDR1 and CDR2 (germline): LNHDA, SQIVND (reference sequence). The CDR3 covers 12 residues. Here the CDR3 DNA reads TGTGCCAGTAGTCCCATTAACTATGGCTACACCTTC. Residues: CASSPINYGYTF. The complete variable domain, with remaining parts taken from reference TRBV19 and TRBJ1-2, reads DGGITQSPKYLFRKEGQNVTLSCEQNLNHDAMYWYRQDPGQGLRLIYYSQIVNDFQKGDIAEGYSVSREKKESFPLTVTSAQKNPTAFYLCASSPINYGYTFGSGTRLTVV.

As concerns this clone: Germline and junction disagree at one end, which may indicate a read error. The CDR3 region is CASSLGAGGGTGKLFF. CDR3 DNA: TGTGCCAGCAGCTTAGGGGCGGGAGGTGGGACCGGGAAGCTGTTTTTT. The genes are TRBV7-2 and TRBJ2-2, with 8 bases that match TRBD2. The V gene's germline CDR1 is SGHTA and CDR2 FQGNSA. The CDR3 consists of 16 residues. The complete variable domain, with remaining parts taken from reference TRBV7-2 and TRBJ2-2, reads GAGVSQSPSNKVTEKGKDVELRCDPISGHTALYWYRQSLGQGLEFLIYFQGNSAPDKSGLPSDRFSAERTGGSVSTLTIQRTQQEDSAVYLCASSLGAGGGTGKLFFGEGSRLTVL.

The chain combines TRBV10-3 with TRBJ2-7, with 9 positions matching TRBD2. The CDR3 is 14 residues long. Germline V gives CDR1 ENHRY, CDR2 SYGVKD. V dropped 4 bases and J dropped 4; count of bases not matched to a gene: 5. The CDR3 bases are TGTGCCATCAGTGCGGATAGCGGGAGTTACGAGCAGTACTTC. Its translation: CAISADSGSYEQYF.

This clone appeared once. The rearrangement links TRBV7-2 to TRBJ1-2; possible D gene TRBD1, 5 bases. In germline, CDR1 is SGHTA, CDR2 FQGNSA. V was shortened by 3 bases and J by 7 bases, with 9 bases between the two germline ends. This CDR3 has 12 residues. The CDR3 DNA sequence: TGTGCCAGCAGCTTCCAGGGCTCTGGCTACACCTTC. Translating it yields CASSFQGSGYTF.

The chain links TRBV6-5 to TRBJ2-1; 8 bases match TRBD2. This CDR3 has 15 residues. V lost 4 bases, J lost 4 bases, and 6 bases stayed unmatched. Germline V CDR1 and CDR2: MNHEY, SVGAGI. The CDR3 nucleotides are TGTGCCAGCAGTTCTAGCGGGCGTCTTTACAATGAGCAGTTCTTC. The encoded protein is CASSSSGRLYNEQFF.

The rearrangement uses TRBV5-4 and TRBJ1-2; tentatively, D is TRBD1 (6 bases). CDR1 and CDR2 from the germline V gene are SGHNT and YYREEE (reference sequence). This CDR3 spans 12 amino acids. Trimming stripped 4 bases from V and 6 bases from J, with 10 bases between. In DNA form, the CDR3 reads TGTGCCAGCAGCGCGGGGGGCGATGGCTACACCTTC. It encodes CASSAGGDGYTF.

The chain joins TRBV2 to TRBJ2-7; 7 bases are shared with TRBD2. V was pared by 5 bases and J by 4 bases, with 5 bases of the junction left unmatched. Germline values: CDR1 SNHLY, CDR2 FYNNEI. The CDR3 length is 13 residues. CDR3 amino acids: CASSQREGYEQYF. CDR3 DNA sequence: TGTGCCAGCAGTCAAAGGGAGGGGTACGAGCAGTACTTC.

This rearrangement joins TRBV27 to TRBJ2-7, with TRBD2 matching over 8 bases. This CDR3 contains 16 residues. V shed 6 bases and J 2 bases; nucleotides not matched to a gene: 12. CDR1 MNHEY and CDR2 SMNVEV come from the germline V gene (reference sequence). The CDR3 DNA is TGTGCCAGCAGAGAGGGGCTAGCGGGCGAGACCTACGAGCAGTACTTC. Protein: CASREGLAGETYEQYF.

The rearrangement uses TRBV19 and TRBJ1-5; TRBD1 matches 7 bases. V gave up 4 bases and J gave up 2 bases; unmatched junction bases: 8. Germline CDR1 is LNHDA and CDR2 is SQIVND (reference sequence). This CDR3 region has 16 residues. CDR3: CASSSLTGFGNQPQHF. CDR3 nucleotides: TGTGCCAGTAGTAGTTTGACAGGGTTCGGCAATCAGCCCCAGCATTTT.

The gene calls are TRBV6-5 and TRBJ2-7, with TRBD2 as a possible D gene (6 bases). The CDR3 has 15 residues. Looked up from germline, CDR1 is MNHEY and CDR2 is SVGAGI. Trimming took 6 bases from V and 1 from J, leaving 16 bases between them. The DNA for the CDR3 is TGTGCCAGCAGACCCACTAGCAGCGTTTCCTACGAGCAGTACTTC. Protein: CASRPTSSVSYEQYF.

The chain is built from TRBV19 and TRBJ2-7; D perhaps matches TRBD1 (6 bases). The CDR3 runs to 14 residues. Germline assignment: CDR1 LNHDA and CDR2 SQIVND (reference sequence). Trimming removed 4 bases from V and 4 bases from J, with 14 bases in between. CDR3: CASSSRGRWYEQYF. The CDR3 coding sequence is TGTGCCAGTAGTAGCAGGGGAAGGTGGTACGAGCAGTACTTC.

The gene calls are TRBV28 and TRBJ2-3; D may be TRBD1 (6 bases). Trimming took off 7 bases at V and 8 bases at J, with 19 bases between the two ends. Germline assignment: CDR1 MDHEN and CDR2 SYDVKM. The CDR3 consists of 14 residues. The DNA for the CDR3 is TGTGCCAGCACCTCCATAACAGGGCTAGTTACGCAGTATTTT. Amino acids: CASTSITGLVTQYF. The complete variable domain, with remaining parts taken from reference TRBV28 and TRBJ2-3, reads DVKVTQSSRYLVKRTGEKVFLECVQDMDHENMFWYRQDPGLGLRLIYFSYDVKMKEKGDIPEGYSVSREKKERFSLILESASTNQTSMYLCASTSITGLVTQYFGPGTRLTVL.

The rearrangement joins TRBV5-4 to TRBJ2-7; possible D gene TRBD2, 5 bases. V was pared by 4 bases and J by 6 bases, with 17 bases between. Germline V CDR1 and CDR2: SGHNT, YYREEE (reference sequence). The CDR3 has 14 amino acids. CDR3 DNA: TGTGCCAGCAGCACTGCAGGAGGCCTCCGCGAGCAGTACTTC. Translating it yields CASSTAGGLREQYF.

This clone was seen just once. V usage is TRBV4-1 and J usage is TRBJ2-4; the match to TRBD2 covers 13 bases. The junction had 7 bases not matched to a gene; V was cut back by 5 bases and J by 0 bases. Germline CDR1 is MGHRA and CDR2 is YSYEKL. CDR3 length: 18 amino acids. The CDR3 loop is CASSEGLAGLAAKNIQYF. The CDR3 DNA reads TGCGCCAGCAGCGAGGGACTAGCGGGACTTGCAGCCAAAAACATTCAGTACTTC.

This clone was detected only once. The chain employs TRBV29-1 and TRBJ1-2, with D unclear. V gave up 6 bases and J gave up 4 bases, with 12 bases separating them. CDR3 length: 12 amino acids. CDR1 and CDR2 from the germline V gene are SQVTM and ANQGSEA. For the CDR3, the DNA is TGCAGCGTCGAGGTGGGGAGCTATGGCTACACCTTC. It encodes CSVEVGSYGYTF.

The chain couples TRBV18 to TRBJ2-3; 13 nucleotides align to TRBD2. The germline gives CDR1 KGHSH, CDR2 LQKENI. V shed 3 bases and J 3 bases; nucleotides not matched to a gene: 6. The CDR3 covers 17 residues. CDR3 nucleotide sequence: TGTGCCAGCTCACCCGGACTAGCGGGAGTCATAACAGATACGCAGTATTTT. Translating gives CASSPGLAGVITDTQYF.

The genes are TRBV19 and TRBJ1-1, with 8 bases identical to TRBD1. Per the germline V gene, CDR1 is LNHDA and CDR2 is SQIVND (reference sequence). The CDR3 is 15 amino acids. J was trimmed by 2 bases and V by 5 bases; bases with no gene match: 7. In DNA, the CDR3 is TGTGCCAGTAGTCCCCTCGGGACAGGAAACACTGAAGCTTTCTTT. Amino acid sequence: CASSPLGTGNTEAFF.